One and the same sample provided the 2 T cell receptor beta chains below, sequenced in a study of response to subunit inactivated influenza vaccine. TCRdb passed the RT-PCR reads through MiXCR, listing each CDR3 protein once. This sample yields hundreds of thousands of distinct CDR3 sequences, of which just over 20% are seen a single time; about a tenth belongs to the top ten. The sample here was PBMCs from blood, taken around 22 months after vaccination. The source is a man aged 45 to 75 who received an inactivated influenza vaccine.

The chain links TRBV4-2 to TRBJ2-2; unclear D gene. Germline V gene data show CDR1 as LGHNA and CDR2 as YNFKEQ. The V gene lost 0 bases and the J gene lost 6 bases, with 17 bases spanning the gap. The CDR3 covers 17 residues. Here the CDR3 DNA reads TGTGCCAGCAGCCAAGAAATCGAACACTTTGTTGCCGGGGAGCTGTTTTTT. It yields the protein CASSQEIEHFVAGELFF.

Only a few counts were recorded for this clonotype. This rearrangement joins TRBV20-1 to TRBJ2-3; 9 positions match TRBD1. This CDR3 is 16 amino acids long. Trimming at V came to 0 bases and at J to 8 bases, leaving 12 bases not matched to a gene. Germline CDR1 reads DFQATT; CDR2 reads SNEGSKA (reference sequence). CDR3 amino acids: CSARDPTGGAGVTQYF. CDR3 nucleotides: TGCAGTGCTAGAGACCCAACAGGGGGCGCGGGGGTTACGCAGTATTTT.